Each of the 9 T cell receptor beta chains below was sequenced from the same sample in a study of shared clonotypes between healthy human individuals. TCRdb's table, derived via immunoSEQ multiplex PCR, lists solely in-frame clones and lacks some. This table holds approximately 2.3 million clones, over 90% found once. The sequenced sample was naive CD4+ T cells from PBMCs. Subset specified: CD45RA+ positively selected. Receptors originate from a man younger than 30 in good health. Some clones in this sample may be carry-over from other donors' samples.

V and J are TRBV4-1 and TRBJ2-7, with TRBD1 identical over 9 bases. This CDR3 has 14 residues. CDR1 MGHRA and CDR2 YSYEKL come from the germline V gene. V lost 6 bases, J lost 7 bases, and 10 bases stayed unmatched. For the CDR3, the DNA is TGCGCCAGCAGACGGCCGGGACAGGGTTTTGAGCAGTACTTC. Its translation: CASRRPGQGFEQYF.

The V gene is TRBV28, the J gene TRBJ2-6; D is possibly TRBD1 or TRBD2 (7 bases each). V lost 4 bases, J lost 3 bases, and 19 bases lay in between. Germline CDR1 MDHEN, CDR2 SYDVKM. CDR3 length: 18 amino acids. This chain's CDR3 is CASSSTRGDRRGANVLTF. The CDR3 DNA follows: TGTGCCAGCAGTTCTACCCGGGGGGACAGACGTGGGGCCAACGTCCTGACTTTC. Combining the CDR3 with reference TRBV28 and TRBJ2-6 gives the whole variable domain DVKVTQSSRYLVKRTGEKVFLECVQDMDHENMFWYRQDPGLGLRLIYFSYDVKMKEKGDIPEGYSVSREKKERFSLILESASTNQTSMYLCASSSTRGDRRGANVLTFGAGSRLTVL.

The V call is TRBV10-3, the J call TRBJ1-3, with 7 bases that match TRBD1. The CDR3 totals 16 residues. V lost 4 bases, J lost 0 bases, and 6 bases stayed unmatched. CDR1 and CDR2 (germline): ENHRY, SYGVKD. The CDR3 DNA reads as TGTGCCATCAGTGCTGACAGGGCTGTCTCTGGAAACACCATATATTTT. Encoded protein: CAISADRAVSGNTIYF.

The chain carries TRBV27 and TRBJ2-1; D is tentatively TRBD1 or TRBD2 (5 bases each). CDR1 MNHEY and CDR2 SMNVEV come from the germline V gene (reference sequence). This CDR3 has 19 amino acids. Trimming shortened V by 3 bases and J by 4 bases, and 25 bases separated the two germline ends. CDR3 region: CASSFIKLTGRPGYNEQFF. The CDR3, as DNA: TGTGCCAGCAGTTTCATCAAACTAACGGGACGCCCTGGGTACAATGAGCAGTTCTTC.

Details on this clone: The sample carries other DNA sequences with the same CDR3. The CDR3 spells CASSEGQGAGETQYF. In DNA, the CDR3 is TGCGCCAGCAGTGAGGGGCAGGGGGCGGGCGAGACCCAGTACTTC. V is TRBV10-1 and J is TRBJ2-5; 8 nucleotides line up with TRBD1. The CDR3 loop spans 15 amino acids. The V gene's germline CDR1 is WNHNN and CDR2 SYGVQD (reference sequence). V lost 2 bases to trimming and J lost 5 bases; unmatched junction nucleotides: 7.

There are a few counts of this clone. The chain joins TRBV30 to TRBJ1-4, with TRBD1 as a possible D gene (6 bases). V was shortened by 3 bases and J by 13 bases, with 18 bases between the two germline ends. CDR1 and CDR2 from the germline V gene are GTSNPN and SVGIG (reference sequence). CDR3 length: 13 amino acids. CDR3 sequence (DNA): TGTGCCTGGAGCCTCGCCTCGGGGGCGGTACTGTTTTTT. Protein product: CAWSLASGAVLFF.

V gene TRBV11-1 combines with J gene TRBJ2-1, with D possibly TRBD1 on 5 matching bases. Germline V gene lookup returns CDR1 SGHAT and CDR2 FQDESV (reference sequence). The V end was cut by 2 bases, the J end by 2 bases, with 10 bases between. This CDR3 spans 15 amino acids. The CDR3 loop is CASSLQGGTYNEQFF. The CDR3 coding sequence is TGTGCCAGCAGCTTACAGGGTGGAACCTACAATGAGCAGTTCTTC.

The chain has TRBV6-5 and TRBJ2-2; 10 bases fit TRBD2. The CDR3 totals 15 residues. Germline V gene lookup returns CDR1 MNHEY and CDR2 SVGAGI. Trimming removed 6 bases from V and 7 bases from J; junction bases left unmatched: 8. The CDR3 DNA reads TGTGCCAGCAGAGTAGCGGGAGGATCGTTCGGGGAGCTGTTTTTT. Encoded protein: CASRVAGGSFGELFF.

V usage is TRBV5-1 and J usage is TRBJ2-7, with 9 positions matching TRBD1. Germline CDR1 reads SGHRS; CDR2 reads YFSETQ. The CDR3 has 16 amino acids. V was clipped by 0 bases and J by 2 bases; unmatched bases: 6. CDR3 sequence reads: CASSLAGTGRTYEQYF. CDR3 sequence (DNA): TGCGCCAGCAGCTTGGCCGGGACAGGGAGGACCTACGAGCAGTACTTC.